This T cell receptor beta chain was obtained from a study of T-cell reconstitution after alpha-beta-depleted transplantation in children. Study-level results: Reports say that about two months after transplant, the alpha-beta T cells came out of several hundred graft clones that had expanded. Fresh T-cell production supplied most of the T-cell counts and diversity seen one year after transplant. Recipient T cells and thymic progenitors that survived gave rise to the high TCRbeta diversity observed at day 60 in some patients.

V dropped 4 bases and J dropped 10; count of bases not matched to a gene: 6. Germline CDR1 is ENHRY and CDR2 is SYGVKD. This CDR3 is built from 14 residues. This clonotype was recorded a few times. The antigen remains undetermined. During its preparation, the TCRbeta library received unique molecular identifiers. MiXCR, run by TCRdb on the PCR reads, gives a single entry per CDR3 protein. The sample lists some 460,000 distinct CDR3 sequences; around 15% were seen once. This material consisted of PBMCs, mostly from graft donor cells, taken 360 days after TCRalphabeta/CD19-depleted stem cell transplant. The chain combines TRBV10-3 with TRBJ2-1, with TRBD2 matching over 11 bases. The TCR comes from a boy in the first two years of life who had a stem cell transplant for Wiskott-Aldrich syndrome, so the T cells may come from the graft donor. CDR3: CAISGTSGLGEQFF. DNA of the CDR3: TGTGCCATCAGTGGGACTAGCGGGTTGGGGGAGCAGTTCTTC.